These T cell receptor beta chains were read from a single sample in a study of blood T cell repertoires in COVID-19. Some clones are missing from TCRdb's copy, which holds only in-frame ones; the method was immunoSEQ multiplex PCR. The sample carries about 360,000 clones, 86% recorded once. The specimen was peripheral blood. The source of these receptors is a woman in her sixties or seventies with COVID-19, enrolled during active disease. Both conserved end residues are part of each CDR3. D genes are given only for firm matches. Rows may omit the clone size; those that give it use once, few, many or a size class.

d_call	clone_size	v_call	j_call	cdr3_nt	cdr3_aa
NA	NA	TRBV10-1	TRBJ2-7	TGCGCCAGCAGTGAGTTACGGAGCTCCTACGAGCAGTACTTC	CASSELRSSYEQYF
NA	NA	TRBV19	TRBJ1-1	TGTGCCAGTAGTGGCAACAGGGTATTGACTGAAGCTTTCTTT	CASSGNRVLTEAFF
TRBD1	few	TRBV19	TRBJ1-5	TGTGCCAGCAGGGACAGGGGATATTCTAGCAATCAGCCCCAGCATTTT	CASRDRGYSSNQPQHF
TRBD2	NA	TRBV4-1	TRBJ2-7	TGCGCCAGCAGCCAAGATAGTATTAGCGGGGGTGAGCAGTACTTC	CASSQDSISGGEQYF
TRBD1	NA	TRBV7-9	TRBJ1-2	TGTGCCAGCAGCGGACAGGTCGCCCTCTATGGCTACACCTTC	CASSGQVALYGYTF
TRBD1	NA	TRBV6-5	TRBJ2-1	TGTGCCAGCAGACCTCAGGGGGCCGGGCGGGAGCAGTTCTTC	CASRPQGAGREQFF
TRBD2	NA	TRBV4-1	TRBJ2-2	TGCGCCAGCAGCCAAGCCCCGGGGGGGACTAGCCGGACCGGGGAGCTGTTTTTT	CASSQAPGGTSRTGELFF
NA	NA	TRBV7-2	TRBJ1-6	TGTGCCAGCACCTTTGGACAGAGCTCCTATAATTCACCCCTCCACTTT	CASTFGQSSYNSPLHF
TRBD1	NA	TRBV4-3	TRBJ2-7	TGCGCCAGCAGCCATTCGGACAGGGCCGAGCAGTACTTC	CASSHSDRAEQYF
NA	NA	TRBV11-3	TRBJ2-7	TGTGCCAGCAGCTTCTACTACGAGCAGTACTTC	CASSFYYEQYF
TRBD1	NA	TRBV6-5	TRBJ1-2	TGTGCCAGCAGTCGACAGGGCTATGGCTACACCTTC	CASSRQGYGYTF
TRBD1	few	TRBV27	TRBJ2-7	TGTGCCAGCACCGACGGACAGGGCAAAGGGCAGTACTTC	CASTDGQGKGQYF
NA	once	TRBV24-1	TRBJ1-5	TGTGCCACCAGTGATGGGTCTGCCGCGTGGGCGCCCCAGCATTTT	CATSDGSAAWAPQHF
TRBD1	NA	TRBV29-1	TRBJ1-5	TGCAGCGTGGGACAGTTCAATCAGCCCCAGCATTTT	CSVGQFNQPQHF
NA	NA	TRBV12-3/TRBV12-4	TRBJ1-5	TGTGCCAGCAGTCTATACAATCAGCCCCAGCATTTT	CASSLYNQPQHF
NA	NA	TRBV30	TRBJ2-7	TGTGCCTGGAGTCTGACTGGGGCCAACGGCGAGCAGTACTTC	CAWSLTGANGEQYF
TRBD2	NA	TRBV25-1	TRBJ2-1	TGTGCCACCGAAAGGGGGACTAGCGGGTACAATGAGCAGTTCTTC	CATERGTSGYNEQFF
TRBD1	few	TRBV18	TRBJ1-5	TGTGCCAGCTCACTGGACAGGGTCCGGCAGCCCCAGCATTTT	CASSLDRVRQPQHF
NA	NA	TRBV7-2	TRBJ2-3	TGTGCCAGCGGGAGCCGCGGGGTAGATACGCAGTATTTT	CASGSRGVDTQYF
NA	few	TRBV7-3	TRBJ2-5	TGTGCCAGCAGCTTAACGGCGGGTGAGACCCAGTACTTC	CASSLTAGETQYF
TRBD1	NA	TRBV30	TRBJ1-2	TGTGCCTGGAGGGGACCGGGACAGGCCAACTATGGCTACACCTTC	CAWRGPGQANYGYTF
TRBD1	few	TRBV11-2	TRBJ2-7	TGTGCCAGCAGCACAGGGGCGAACTACGAGCAGTACTTC	CASSTGANYEQYF
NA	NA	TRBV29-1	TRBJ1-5	TGCAGCGTTACAGCCGGAGGGGGCAATCAGCCCCAGCATTTT	CSVTAGGGNQPQHF
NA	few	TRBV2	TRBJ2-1	TGTGCCAGCAGTGGTCAGTCGGGGGTCTTAACCGAGCAGTTCTTC	CASSGQSGVLTEQFF
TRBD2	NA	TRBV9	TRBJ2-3	TGTGCCAGCAGCGTAGGAGGGGCGGGGGGGACAGATACGCAGTATTTT	CASSVGGAGGTDTQYF